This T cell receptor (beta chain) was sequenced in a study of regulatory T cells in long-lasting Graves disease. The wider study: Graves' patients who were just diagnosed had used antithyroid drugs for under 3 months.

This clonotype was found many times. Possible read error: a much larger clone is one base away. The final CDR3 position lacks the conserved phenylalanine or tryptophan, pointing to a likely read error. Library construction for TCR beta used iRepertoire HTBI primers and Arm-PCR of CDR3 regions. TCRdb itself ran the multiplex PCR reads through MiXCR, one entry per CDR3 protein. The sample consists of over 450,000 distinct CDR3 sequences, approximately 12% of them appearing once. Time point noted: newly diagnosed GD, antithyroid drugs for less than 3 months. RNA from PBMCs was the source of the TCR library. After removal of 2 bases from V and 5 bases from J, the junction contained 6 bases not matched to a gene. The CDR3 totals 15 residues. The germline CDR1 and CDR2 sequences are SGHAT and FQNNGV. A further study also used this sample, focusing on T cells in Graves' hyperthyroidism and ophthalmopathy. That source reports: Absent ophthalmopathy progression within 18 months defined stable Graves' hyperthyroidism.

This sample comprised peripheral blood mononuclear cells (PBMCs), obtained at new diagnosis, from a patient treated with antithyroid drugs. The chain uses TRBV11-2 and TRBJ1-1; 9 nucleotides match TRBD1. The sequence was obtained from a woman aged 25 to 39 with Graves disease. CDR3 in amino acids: CASSLTGGWGTEAFL. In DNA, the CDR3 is TGTGCCAGCAGCTTAACAGGGGGCTGGGGGACTGAAGCTTTCCTT.